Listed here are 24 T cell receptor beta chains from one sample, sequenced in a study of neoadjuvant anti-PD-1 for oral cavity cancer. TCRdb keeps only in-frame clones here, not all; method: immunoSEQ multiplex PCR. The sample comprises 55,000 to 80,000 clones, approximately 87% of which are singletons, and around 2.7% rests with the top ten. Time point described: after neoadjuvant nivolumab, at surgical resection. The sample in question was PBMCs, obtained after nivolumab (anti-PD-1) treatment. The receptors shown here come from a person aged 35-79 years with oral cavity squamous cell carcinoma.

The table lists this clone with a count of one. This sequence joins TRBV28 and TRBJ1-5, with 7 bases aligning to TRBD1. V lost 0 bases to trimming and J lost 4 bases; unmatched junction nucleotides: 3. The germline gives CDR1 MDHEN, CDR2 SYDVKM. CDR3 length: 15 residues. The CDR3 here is CASSLWQGGNQPQHF. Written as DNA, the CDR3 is TGTGCCAGCAGTTTATGGCAGGGGGGGAATCAGCCCCAGCATTTT.

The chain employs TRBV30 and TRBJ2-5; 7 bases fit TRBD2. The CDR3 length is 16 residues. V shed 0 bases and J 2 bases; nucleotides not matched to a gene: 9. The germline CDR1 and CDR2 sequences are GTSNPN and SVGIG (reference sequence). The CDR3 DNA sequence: TGTGCCTGGAGTGTAGGGGCAGCGGGGAAACAAGAGACCCAGTACTTC. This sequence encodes CAWSVGAAGKQETQYF.

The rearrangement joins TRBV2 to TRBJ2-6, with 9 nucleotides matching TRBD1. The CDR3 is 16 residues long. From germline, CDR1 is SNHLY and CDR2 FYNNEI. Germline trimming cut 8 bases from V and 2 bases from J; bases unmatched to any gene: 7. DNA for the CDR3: TGTGCCAGCCCGATCAGGACAGGGGCTGGGGCCAACGTCCTGACTTTC. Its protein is CASPIRTGAGANVLTF.

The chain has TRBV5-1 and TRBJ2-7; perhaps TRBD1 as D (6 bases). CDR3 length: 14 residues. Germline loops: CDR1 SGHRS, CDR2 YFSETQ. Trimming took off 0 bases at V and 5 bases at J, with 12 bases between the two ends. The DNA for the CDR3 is TGCGCCAGCAGCTTGGACAGGGCGAGCGACGAGCAGTACTTC. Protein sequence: CASSLDRASDEQYF.

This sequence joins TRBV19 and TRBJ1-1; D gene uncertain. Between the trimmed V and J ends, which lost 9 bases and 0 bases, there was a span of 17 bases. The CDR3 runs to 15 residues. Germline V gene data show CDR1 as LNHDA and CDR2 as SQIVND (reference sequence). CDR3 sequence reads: CASRRPGGVNTEAFF. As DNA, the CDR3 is TGTGCCAGCCGTCGCCCCGGCGGGGTGAACACTGAAGCTTTCTTT.

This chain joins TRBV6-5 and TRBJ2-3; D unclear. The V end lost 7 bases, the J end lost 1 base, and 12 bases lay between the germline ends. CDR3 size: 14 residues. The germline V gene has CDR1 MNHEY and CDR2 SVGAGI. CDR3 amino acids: CASTYSYGTDTQYF. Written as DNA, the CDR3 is TGTGCCAGCACCTACTCATATGGCACAGATACGCAGTATTTT.

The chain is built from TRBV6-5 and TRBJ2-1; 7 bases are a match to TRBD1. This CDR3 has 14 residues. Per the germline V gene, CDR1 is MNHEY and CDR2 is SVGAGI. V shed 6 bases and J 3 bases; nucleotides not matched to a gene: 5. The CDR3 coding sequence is TGTGCCAGCAGCCGGGGACAGAACTACAATGAGCAGTTCTTC. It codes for CASSRGQNYNEQFF.

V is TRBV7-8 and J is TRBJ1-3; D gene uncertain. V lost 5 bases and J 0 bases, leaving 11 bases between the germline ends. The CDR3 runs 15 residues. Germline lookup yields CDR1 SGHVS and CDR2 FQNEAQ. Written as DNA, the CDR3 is TGTGCCAGCAGCCAAAGGCTCTCCTCTGGAAACACCATATATTTT. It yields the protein CASSQRLSSGNTIYF.

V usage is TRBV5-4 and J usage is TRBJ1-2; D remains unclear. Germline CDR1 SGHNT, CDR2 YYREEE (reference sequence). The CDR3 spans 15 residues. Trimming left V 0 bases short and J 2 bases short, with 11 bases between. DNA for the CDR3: TGTGCCAGCAGCTTGGCCTTAGGGATGAACTATGGCTACACCTTC. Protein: CASSLALGMNYGYTF. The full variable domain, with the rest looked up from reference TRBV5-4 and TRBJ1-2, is ETGVTQSPTHLIKTRGQQVTLRCSSQSGHNTVSWYQQALGQGPQFIFQYYREEENGRGNFPPRFSGLQFPNYSSELNVNALELDDSALYLCASSLALGMNYGYTFGSGTRLTVV.

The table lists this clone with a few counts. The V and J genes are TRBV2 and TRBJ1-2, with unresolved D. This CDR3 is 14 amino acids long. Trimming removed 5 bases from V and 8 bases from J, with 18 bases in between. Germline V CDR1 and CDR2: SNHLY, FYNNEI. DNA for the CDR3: TGTGCCAGCAGTCCCACCCTGGGGATTATAGGCTACACCTTC. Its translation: CASSPTLGIIGYTF.

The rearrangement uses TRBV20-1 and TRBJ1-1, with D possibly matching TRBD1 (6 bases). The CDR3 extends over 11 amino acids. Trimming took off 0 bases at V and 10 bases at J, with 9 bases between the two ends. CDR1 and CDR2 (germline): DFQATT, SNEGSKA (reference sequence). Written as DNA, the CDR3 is TGCAGTGCTAGAGAGGGCAGGGGAGCTTTCTTT. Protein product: CSAREGRGAFF.

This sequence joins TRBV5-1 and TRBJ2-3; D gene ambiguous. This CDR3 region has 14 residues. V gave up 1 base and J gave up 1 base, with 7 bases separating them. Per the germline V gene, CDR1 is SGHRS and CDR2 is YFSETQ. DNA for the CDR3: TGCGCCAGCAGCTTGAATCAGGGCACAGATACGCAGTATTTT. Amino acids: CASSLNQGTDTQYF.

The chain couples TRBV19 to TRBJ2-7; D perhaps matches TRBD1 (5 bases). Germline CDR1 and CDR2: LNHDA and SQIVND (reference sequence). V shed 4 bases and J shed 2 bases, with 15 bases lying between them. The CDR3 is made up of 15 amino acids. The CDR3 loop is CASSTRLGPTYEQYF. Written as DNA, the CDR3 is TGTGCCAGTAGTACCAGACTGGGGCCGACCTACGAGCAGTACTTC.

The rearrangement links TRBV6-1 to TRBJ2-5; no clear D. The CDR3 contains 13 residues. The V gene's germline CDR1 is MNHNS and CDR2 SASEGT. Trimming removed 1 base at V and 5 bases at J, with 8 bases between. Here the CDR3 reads CASSEVSTETQYF. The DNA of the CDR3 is TGTGCCAGCAGTGAAGTGTCTACGGAGACCCAGTACTTC.

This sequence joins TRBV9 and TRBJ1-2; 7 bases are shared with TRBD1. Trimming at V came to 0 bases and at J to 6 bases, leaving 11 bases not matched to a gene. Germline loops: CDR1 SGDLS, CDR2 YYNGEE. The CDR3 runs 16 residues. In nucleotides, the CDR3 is TGTGCCAGCAGCGTAGCTCCTGATAGGGGGCAGGATGGCTACACCTTC. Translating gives CASSVAPDRGQDGYTF.

CDR3 coding DNA: TGCAGTGCTAGGGGTGGGCCGGAAGCTTTCTTT. It specifies CSARGGPEAFF. V gene TRBV20-1 combines with J gene TRBJ1-1; D gene uncertain. Trimming removed 3 bases at V and 8 bases at J, with 10 bases between. This CDR3 region has 11 residues. CDR1 is DFQATT and CDR2 is SNEGSKA in the germline V gene (reference sequence).

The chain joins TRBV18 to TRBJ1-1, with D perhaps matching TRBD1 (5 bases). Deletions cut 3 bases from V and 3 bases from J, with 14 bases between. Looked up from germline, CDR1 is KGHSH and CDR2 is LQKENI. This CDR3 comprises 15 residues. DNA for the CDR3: TGTGCCAGCTCACCGTGGGGCAGGGAGGACACTGAAGCTTTCTTT. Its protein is CASSPWGREDTEAFF.

The CDR3 spells CASSLGGRQKNTDTQYF. CDR3 DNA sequence: TGTGCCAGCAGCTTGGGCGGTCGGCAGAAGAACACAGATACGCAGTATTTT. The rearrangement links TRBV5-4 to TRBJ2-3; D gene uncertain. Germline values: CDR1 SGHNT, CDR2 YYREEE (reference sequence). V gave up 0 bases and J gave up 2 bases, with 16 bases separating them. This CDR3 contains 17 residues.

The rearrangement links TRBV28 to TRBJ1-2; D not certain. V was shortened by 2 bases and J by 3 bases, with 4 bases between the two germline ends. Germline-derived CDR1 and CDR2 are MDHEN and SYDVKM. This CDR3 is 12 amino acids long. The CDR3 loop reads CASSLTHYGYTF. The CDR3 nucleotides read TGTGCCAGCAGTTTAACCCACTATGGCTACACCTTC.

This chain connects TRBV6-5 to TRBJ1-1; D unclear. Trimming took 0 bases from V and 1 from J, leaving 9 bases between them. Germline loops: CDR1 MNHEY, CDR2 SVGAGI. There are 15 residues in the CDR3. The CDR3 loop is CASSYSVRGNTEAFF. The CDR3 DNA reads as TGTGCCAGCAGTTACTCGGTTCGAGGGAACACTGAAGCTTTCTTT.

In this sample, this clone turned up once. CDR3 DNA sequence: TGTGCCAGCAGCGTAGCGGGTAGCGGGGAAGAGACCCAGTACTTC. Its translation is CASSVAGSGEETQYF. The chain carries TRBV9 and TRBJ2-5; 8 bases line up with TRBD2. The CDR3 extends over 15 amino acids. V was pared by 0 bases and J by 3 bases, with 4 bases of the junction left unmatched. Germline lookup yields CDR1 SGDLS and CDR2 YYNGEE. The whole variable domain, remainder taken from reference TRBV9 and TRBJ2-5, is DSGVTQTPKHLITATGQRVTLRCSPRSGDLSVYWYQQSLDQGLQFLIQYYNGEERAKGNILERFSAQQFPDLHSELNLSSLELGDSALYFCASSVAGSGEETQYFGPGTRLLVL.

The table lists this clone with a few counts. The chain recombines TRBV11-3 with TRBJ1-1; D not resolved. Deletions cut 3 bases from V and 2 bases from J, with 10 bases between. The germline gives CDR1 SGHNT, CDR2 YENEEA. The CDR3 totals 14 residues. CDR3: CASSFSGSNTEAFF. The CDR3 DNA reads TGTGCCAGCAGCTTCAGCGGGAGTAACACTGAAGCTTTCTTT.

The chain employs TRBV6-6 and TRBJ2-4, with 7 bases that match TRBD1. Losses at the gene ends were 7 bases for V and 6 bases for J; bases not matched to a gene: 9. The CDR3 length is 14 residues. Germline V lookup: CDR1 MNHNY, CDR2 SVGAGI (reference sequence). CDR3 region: CASNPRGQINIQYF. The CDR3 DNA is TGTGCCAGCAACCCAAGGGGACAGATAAACATTCAGTACTTC.

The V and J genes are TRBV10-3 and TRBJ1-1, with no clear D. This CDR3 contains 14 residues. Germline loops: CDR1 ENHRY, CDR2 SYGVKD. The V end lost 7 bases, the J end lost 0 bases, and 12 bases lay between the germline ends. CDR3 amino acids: CAITEGTMNTEAFF. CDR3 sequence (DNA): TGTGCCATCACGGAGGGAACCATGAACACTGAAGCTTTCTTT.